This is a list of T cell receptor beta chains from one sample in a study of blood T cells in healthy people across ages. One entry per CDR3 protein, called by TCRdb with MiXCR from the 5' RACE reads. The sample holds 650,000 to 700,000 distinct CDR3 sequences, roughly half seen once. Sequenced input: blood. These receptors came from an elderly woman in good health. Each CDR3 is given with its conserved first and last residue. A D gene is named only where the DNA matches it firmly. Clone size, where shown, is once, few, many, or a class for clones that have expanded.

V gene: TRBV2
D gene: .
J gene: TRBJ1-2
clone size: .
CDR3 DNA: TGTGCCAGCACGGGCGACTCATATGGCTACACCTTC
CDR3 protein: CASTGDSYGYTF

V gene: TRBV5-1
D gene: TRBD2
J gene: TRBJ2-1
clone size: many
CDR3 DNA: TGCGCCAGCAGCTTGGTGATAGCGGGGGGTACTGGGCAGTTCTTC
CDR3 protein: CASSLVIAGGTGQFF

V gene: TRBV3-1
D gene: .
J gene: TRBJ2-3
clone size: many
CDR3 DNA: TGTGCCAGCAGCCAAGGGGTCTTCCGCAGCACAGACACGCAGTATTTT
CDR3 protein: CASSQGVFRSTDTQYF

V gene: TRBV5-6
D gene: TRBD1
J gene: TRBJ1-6
clone size: many
CDR3 DNA: TGTGCCAGCAGCTTTGTACAGGGGGCCTATTCACCCCTCCACTTT
CDR3 protein: CASSFVQGAYSPLHF

V gene: TRBV9
D gene: .
J gene: TRBJ1-2
clone size: .
CDR3 DNA: TGTGCCAGCAGCCCATACACGGGCGGTAACTATGGCTACACCTTC
CDR3 protein: CASSPYTGGNYGYTF

V gene: TRBV15
D gene: .
J gene: TRBJ2-5
clone size: .
CDR3 DNA: TGTGCCACCAGCAGAGTGGGCCTGGAGACCCAGTACTTC
CDR3 protein: CATSRVGLETQYF

V gene: TRBV12-3/TRBV12-4
D gene: TRBD2
J gene: TRBJ2-7
clone size: many
CDR3 DNA: TGTGCCACGCTGGGACTAGCGGGCTCCTACGAGCAGTACTTC
CDR3 protein: CATLGLAGSYEQYF

V gene: TRBV7-2
D gene: TRBD1
J gene: TRBJ1-1
clone size: .
CDR3 DNA: TGTGCCAGCAGCCTATTACAGGGGGCGTTGAACACTGAAGCTTTCTTT
CDR3 protein: CASSLLQGALNTEAFF

V gene: TRBV12-3/TRBV12-4
D gene: .
J gene: TRBJ2-7
clone size: many
CDR3 DNA: TGTGCCAGCAGTTTAGCGCCATTAGGTTCCTACTACGAGCAGTACTTC
CDR3 protein: CASSLAPLGSYYEQYF

V gene: TRBV29-1
D gene: TRBD1
J gene: TRBJ2-7
clone size: .
CDR3 DNA: TGCAGCGTACTGGACAGGGGTGCCGAGCAGTACTTC
CDR3 protein: CSVLDRGAEQYF

V gene: TRBV11-3
D gene: TRBD1
J gene: TRBJ2-5
clone size: .
CDR3 DNA: TGTGCCAGCAGCTTGGAGAGATTCGACAGGGGCTACCAAGAGACCCAGTACTTC
CDR3 protein: CASSLERFDRGYQETQYF

V gene: TRBV11-2
D gene: .
J gene: TRBJ2-3
clone size: once
CDR3 DNA: TGTGCCAGCAGCTTGACCTCCGGACTTCTAAGCACAGATACGCAGTATTTT
CDR3 protein: CASSLTSGLLSTDTQYF

V gene: TRBV7-9
D gene: .
J gene: TRBJ1-2
clone size: .
CDR3 DNA: TGTGCCAGCAGCCGGAGGGCCCGGCAATCCTATGGCTACACCTTC
CDR3 protein: CASSRRARQSYGYTF

V gene: TRBV12-3/TRBV12-4
D gene: .
J gene: TRBJ2-3
clone size: many
CDR3 DNA: TGTGCCAGCAGTTTGGAGGGGGCGAGTACAGATACGCAGTATTTT
CDR3 protein: CASSLEGASTDTQYF

V gene: TRBV9
D gene: .
J gene: TRBJ2-1
clone size: .
CDR3 DNA: TGTGCCAGCAGCGTATGGTATCCTGACAATGAGCAGTTCTTC
CDR3 protein: CASSVWYPDNEQFF

V gene: TRBV29-1
D gene: .
J gene: TRBJ1-2
clone size: .
CDR3 DNA: TGCAGCGTTGAAGGCAGGGAGTATGGCTACACCTTC
CDR3 protein: CSVEGREYGYTF

V gene: TRBV29-1
D gene: .
J gene: TRBJ2-1
clone size: many
CDR3 DNA: TGCAGCGTTTTTCGGGACATCGACAATGAGCAGTTCTTC
CDR3 protein: CSVFRDIDNEQFF

V gene: TRBV6-1
D gene: TRBD1
J gene: TRBJ2-5
clone size: .
CDR3 DNA: TGTGCCAGCAGTGTTCCGGGGACAGGGGAAGAGACCCAGTACTTC
CDR3 protein: CASSVPGTGEETQYF

V gene: TRBV6-6
D gene: .
J gene: TRBJ1-2
clone size: .
CDR3 DNA: TGTGCCAGCAGTAGGGGACGGGACTATGGCTACACCTTC
CDR3 protein: CASSRGRDYGYTF

V gene: TRBV4-2
D gene: .
J gene: TRBJ2-3
clone size: .
CDR3 DNA: TGTGCCAGCAACCCAGGGAGCACAGATACGCAGTATTTT
CDR3 protein: CASNPGSTDTQYF

V gene: TRBV29-1
D gene: TRBD1
J gene: TRBJ1-1
clone size: .
CDR3 DNA: TGCAGGGCCGGACAGGGGGACACTGGAGCTTTCTTT
CDR3 protein: CRAGQGDTGAFF

V gene: TRBV20-1
D gene: TRBD2
J gene: TRBJ2-4
clone size: few
CDR3 DNA: TGCAGTGCTAGAGAACCTAGCGGGAGCTCCAAAAACATTCAGTACTTC
CDR3 protein: CSAREPSGSSKNIQYF

V gene: TRBV2
D gene: .
J gene: TRBJ1-4
clone size: many
CDR3 DNA: TGTGCCAGCAGTTTCACAGGGTTTAACGAAAAACTGTTTTTT
CDR3 protein: CASSFTGFNEKLFF

V gene: TRBV12-3/TRBV12-4
D gene: TRBD1
J gene: TRBJ2-3
clone size: once
CDR3 DNA: TGTGCCAGCAGCCGGGACAGGGCAGGCACAGATACGCAGTATTTT
CDR3 protein: CASSRDRAGTDTQYF

V gene: TRBV12-3/TRBV12-4
D gene: TRBD1
J gene: TRBJ1-2
clone size: .
CDR3 DNA: TGTGCCAGCAGTGGGGGACAGGCCTATGGCTACACCTTC
CDR3 protein: CASSGGQAYGYTF

V gene: TRBV27
D gene: TRBD2
J gene: TRBJ2-1
clone size: few
CDR3 DNA: TGTGCCAGCAGGGGTGGGAGCGGGAGCCTCTCCTACAATGAGCAGTTCTTC
CDR3 protein: CASRGGSGSLSYNEQFF

V gene: TRBV7-3
D gene: TRBD1
J gene: TRBJ2-1
clone size: .
CDR3 DNA: TGTGCCAGCAGCGCTGGGACAGGGGGCCTAACCTACAATGAGCAGTTCTTC
CDR3 protein: CASSAGTGGLTYNEQFF

V gene: TRBV3-1
D gene: TRBD1
J gene: TRBJ2-1
clone size: .
CDR3 DNA: TGTGCCAGCAGCCTAGCCGGTAGGACAGGGACCCATGAGCAGTTCTTC
CDR3 protein: CASSLAGRTGTHEQFF

V gene: TRBV7-2
D gene: .
J gene: TRBJ2-7
clone size: .
CDR3 DNA: TGTGCCAGCAGCCGTGAGGGGGAGACCCTCATCTCCTACGAGCAGTACTTC
CDR3 protein: CASSREGETLISYEQYF

V gene: TRBV14
D gene: .
J gene: TRBJ2-1
clone size: many
CDR3 DNA: TGTGCCAGCAGCCAAGAATGGCAGGTAAACAATGAGCAGTTCTTC
CDR3 protein: CASSQEWQVNNEQFF

V gene: TRBV24-1
D gene: .
J gene: TRBJ2-1
clone size: many
CDR3 DNA: TGTGCCACCAGTGATTTGGGTCTATTCAATGAGCAGTTCTTC
CDR3 protein: CATSDLGLFNEQFF

V gene: TRBV21-1
D gene: .
J gene: TRBJ2-7
clone size: .
CDR3 DNA: TGTGCCAGCAGCAAAGATGAGGACACCAAGAGCGAGCAGTACTTC
CDR3 protein: CASSKDEDTKSEQYF

V gene: TRBV4-1
D gene: .
J gene: TRBJ2-2
clone size: .
CDR3 DNA: TGCGCCAGCAGCCAAGACAGGGGGAACACCGGGGAGCTGTTTTTT
CDR3 protein: CASSQDRGNTGELFF

V gene: TRBV25-1
D gene: TRBD1
J gene: TRBJ1-2
clone size: .
CDR3 DNA: TGTGCCAGCAGTGAATCCGAGCAGGGGGCCTATGGCTACACCTTC
CDR3 protein: CASSESEQGAYGYTF

V gene: TRBV20-1
D gene: .
J gene: TRBJ1-6
clone size: few
CDR3 DNA: TGCAGTGCCGCAGGAGATAATTCACCCCTCCACTTT
CDR3 protein: CSAAGDNSPLHF

V gene: TRBV20-1
D gene: TRBD1
J gene: TRBJ2-7
clone size: few
CDR3 DNA: TGCAGTGCTTTGGACAGGGATCCCGAGCAGTACTTC
CDR3 protein: CSALDRDPEQYF

V gene: TRBV7-2
D gene: TRBD1
J gene: TRBJ1-5
clone size: .
CDR3 DNA: TGTGCCAGCAGCTTTCAGGGGACAGAGCAGCCCCAGCATTTT
CDR3 protein: CASSFQGTEQPQHF

V gene: TRBV4-1
D gene: TRBD2
J gene: TRBJ2-1
clone size: .
CDR3 DNA: TGCGCCAGCAGCCCACTAGCGGAACCATACAATGAGCAGTTCTTC
CDR3 protein: CASSPLAEPYNEQFF